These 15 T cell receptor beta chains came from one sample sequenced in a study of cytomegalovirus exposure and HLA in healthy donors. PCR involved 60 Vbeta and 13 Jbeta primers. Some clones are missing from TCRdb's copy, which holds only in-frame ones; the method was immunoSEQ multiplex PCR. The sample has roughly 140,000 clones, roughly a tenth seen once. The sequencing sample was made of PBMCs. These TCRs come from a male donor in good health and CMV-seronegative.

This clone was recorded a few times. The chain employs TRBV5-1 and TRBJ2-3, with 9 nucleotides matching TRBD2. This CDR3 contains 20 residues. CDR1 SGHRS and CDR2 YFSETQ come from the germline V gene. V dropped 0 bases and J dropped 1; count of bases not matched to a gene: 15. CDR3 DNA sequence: TGCGCCAGCAGCTTGGCCCCGGTTGGCCTAGCGGGGCCTGGCACAGATACGCAGTATTTT. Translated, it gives CASSLAPVGLAGPGTDTQYF. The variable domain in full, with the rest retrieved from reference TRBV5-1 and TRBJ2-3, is KAGVTQTPRYLIKTRGQQVTLSCSPISGHRSVSWYQQTPGQGLQFLFEYFSETQRNKGNFPGRFSGRQFSNSRSEMNVSTLELGDSALYLCASSLAPVGLAGPGTDTQYFGPGTRLTVL.

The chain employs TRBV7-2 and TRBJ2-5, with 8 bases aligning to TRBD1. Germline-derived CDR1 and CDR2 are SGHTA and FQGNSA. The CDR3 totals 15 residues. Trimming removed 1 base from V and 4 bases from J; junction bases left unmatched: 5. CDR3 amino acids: CASSLVAGGLETQYF. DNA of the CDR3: TGTGCCAGCAGCTTAGTGGCAGGGGGCTTAGAGACCCAGTACTTC.

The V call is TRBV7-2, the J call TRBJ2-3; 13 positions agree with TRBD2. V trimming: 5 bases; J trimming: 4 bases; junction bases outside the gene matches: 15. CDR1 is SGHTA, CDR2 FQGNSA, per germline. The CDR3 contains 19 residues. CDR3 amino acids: CASSPAPLGLAGEPDTQYF. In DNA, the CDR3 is TGTGCCAGCAGCCCCGCGCCTTTAGGACTAGCGGGAGAGCCAGATACGCAGTATTTT.

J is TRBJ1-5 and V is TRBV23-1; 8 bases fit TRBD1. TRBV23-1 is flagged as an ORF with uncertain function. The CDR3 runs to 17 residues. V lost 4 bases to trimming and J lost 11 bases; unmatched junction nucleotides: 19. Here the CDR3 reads CASSPPPQDRAANSQHF. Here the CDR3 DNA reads TGCGCCAGCAGTCCCCCCCCGCAGGACAGGGCCGCGAATTCCCAGCATTTT.

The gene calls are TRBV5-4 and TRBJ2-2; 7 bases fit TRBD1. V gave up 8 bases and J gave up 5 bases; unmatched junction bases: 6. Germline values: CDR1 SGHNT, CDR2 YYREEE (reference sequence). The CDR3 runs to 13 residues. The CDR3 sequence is CARHSDRTGELFF. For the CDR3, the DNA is TGTGCCAGACATTCGGACAGGACCGGGGAGCTGTTTTTT.

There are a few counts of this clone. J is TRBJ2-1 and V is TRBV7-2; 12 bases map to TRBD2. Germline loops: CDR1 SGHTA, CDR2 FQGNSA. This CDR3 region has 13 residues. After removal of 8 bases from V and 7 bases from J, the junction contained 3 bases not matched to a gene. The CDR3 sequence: CASGLAGINEQFF. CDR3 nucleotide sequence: TGTGCCAGCGGACTAGCGGGAATAAATGAGCAGTTCTTC.

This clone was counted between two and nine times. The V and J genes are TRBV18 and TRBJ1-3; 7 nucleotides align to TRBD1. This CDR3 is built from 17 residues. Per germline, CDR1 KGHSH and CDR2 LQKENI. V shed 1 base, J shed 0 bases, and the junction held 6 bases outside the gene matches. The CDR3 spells CASSPQGTAISGNTIYF. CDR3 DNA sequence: TGTGCCAGCTCACCACAAGGGACAGCAATCTCTGGAAACACCATATATTTT.

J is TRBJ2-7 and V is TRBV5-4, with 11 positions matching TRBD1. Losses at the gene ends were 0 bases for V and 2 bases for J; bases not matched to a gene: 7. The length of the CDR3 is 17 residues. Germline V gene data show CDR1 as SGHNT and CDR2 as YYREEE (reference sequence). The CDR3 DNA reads TGTGCCAGCAGCTTGGAGGGACAGGGGGTTATCCCCTACGAGCAGTACTTC. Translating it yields CASSLEGQGVIPYEQYF.

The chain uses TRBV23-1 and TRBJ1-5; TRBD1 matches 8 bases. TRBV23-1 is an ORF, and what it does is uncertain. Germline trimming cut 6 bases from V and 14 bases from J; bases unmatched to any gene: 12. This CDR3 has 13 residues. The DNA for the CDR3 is TGCGCCAGCAGGTCAAGGACAGGGAGTCGGGAGCATTTT. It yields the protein CASRSRTGSREHF.

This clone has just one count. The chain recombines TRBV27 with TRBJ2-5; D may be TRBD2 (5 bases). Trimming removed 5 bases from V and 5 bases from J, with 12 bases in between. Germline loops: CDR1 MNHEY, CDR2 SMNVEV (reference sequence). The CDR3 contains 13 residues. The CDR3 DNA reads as TGTGCCAGCAGTCCCGGGGAATCGGAGACCCAGTACTTC. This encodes CASSPGESETQYF.

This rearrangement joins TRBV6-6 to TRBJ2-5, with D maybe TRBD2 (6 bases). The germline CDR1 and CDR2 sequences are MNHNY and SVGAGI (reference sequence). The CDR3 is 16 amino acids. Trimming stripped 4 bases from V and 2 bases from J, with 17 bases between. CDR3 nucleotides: TGTGCCAGCAGTTTTTTGGTAGGAGGGAAACAAGAGACCCAGTACTTC. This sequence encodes CASSFLVGGKQETQYF.

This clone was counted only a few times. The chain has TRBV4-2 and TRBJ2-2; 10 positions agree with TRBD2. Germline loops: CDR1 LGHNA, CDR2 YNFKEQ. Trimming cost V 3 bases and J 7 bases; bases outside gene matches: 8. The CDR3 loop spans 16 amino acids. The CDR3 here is CASSQDSGRYYGELFF. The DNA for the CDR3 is TGTGCCAGCAGCCAGGATAGCGGGAGGTACTACGGGGAGCTGTTTTTT.

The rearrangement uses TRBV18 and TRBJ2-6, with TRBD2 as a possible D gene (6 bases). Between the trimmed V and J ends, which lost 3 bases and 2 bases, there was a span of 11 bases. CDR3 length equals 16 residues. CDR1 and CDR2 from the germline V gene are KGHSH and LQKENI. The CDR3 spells CASSPMEGTGANVLTF. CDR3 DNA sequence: TGTGCCAGCTCACCGATGGAGGGGACTGGGGCCAACGTCCTGACTTTC.

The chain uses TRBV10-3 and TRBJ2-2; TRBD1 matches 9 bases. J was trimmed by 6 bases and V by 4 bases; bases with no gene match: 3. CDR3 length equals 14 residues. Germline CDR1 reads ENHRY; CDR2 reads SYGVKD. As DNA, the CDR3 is TGTGCCATCAGTGGGGGACAGGGTGCCGGGGAGCTGTTTTTT. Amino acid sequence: CAISGGQGAGELFF.

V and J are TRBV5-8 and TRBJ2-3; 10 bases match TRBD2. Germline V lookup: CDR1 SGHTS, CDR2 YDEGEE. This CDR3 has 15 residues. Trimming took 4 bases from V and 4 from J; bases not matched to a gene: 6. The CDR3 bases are TGTGCCAGCAGCAAGGGGACTAGCGAGGCAGATACGCAGTATTTT. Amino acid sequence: CASSKGTSEADTQYF.